This T cell receptor beta chain is drawn from a study of T cells in women clearing cervical HPV infection. Study context: HLA type stays a possible confounder, typing being limited.

Whole-study results and caveats: Cases and controls were distinguished at AUC approximately 0.8 by richness and V genes.

All donors had a single incident cervical HPV16 infection, not prevalent. This CDR3 region has 13 residues. Germline assignment: CDR1 SQVTM and CDR2 ANQGSEA. With respect to this clone: The antigen remains unidentified. The observed sequence ends 3 residues before the CDR3 terminus, with the missing tail filled in from the germline J gene.

TCRdb's table, derived via immunoSEQ multiplex PCR, lists solely in-frame clones and lacks some. The sample holds some 39,000 clones. The TCR was taken from a woman between 18 and 75 years old with a cervical HPV16 infection that either progressed to CIN3+ or cleared (not recorded which). The V call is TRBV29-1, the J call TRBJ2-2, with D perhaps given as TRBD1 or TRBD2 (5 bases each). Sequencing used blood buffy coat. Partial CDR3 DNA: TGCAGCGTTCCGGGATCTGGGGCCAACGTG. Amino acids: CSVPGSGANV. The full CDR3 protein is CSVPGSGANVLFF.